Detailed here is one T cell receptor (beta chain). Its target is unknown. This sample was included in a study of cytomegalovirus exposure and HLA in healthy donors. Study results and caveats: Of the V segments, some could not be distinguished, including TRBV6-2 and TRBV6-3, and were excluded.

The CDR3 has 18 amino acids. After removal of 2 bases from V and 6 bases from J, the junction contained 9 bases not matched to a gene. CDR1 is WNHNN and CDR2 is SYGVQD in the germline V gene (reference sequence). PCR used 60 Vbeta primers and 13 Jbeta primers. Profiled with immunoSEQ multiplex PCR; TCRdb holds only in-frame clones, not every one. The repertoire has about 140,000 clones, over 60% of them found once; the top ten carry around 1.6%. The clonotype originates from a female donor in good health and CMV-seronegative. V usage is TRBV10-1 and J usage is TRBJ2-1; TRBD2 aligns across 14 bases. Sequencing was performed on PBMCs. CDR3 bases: TGCGCCAGCAGTGAGCGCCCCCTAGGGACTAGCGGGGGCAATGAGCAGTTCTTC. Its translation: CASSERPLGTSGGNEQFF.